The 29 T cell receptor beta chains below all came from one sample that was sequenced in a study of blood T cell repertoires in COVID-19. TCRdb's copy holds only in-frame clones and misses some; the assay was immunoSEQ multiplex PCR. The sample has 150,000 to 200,000 clones; about 89% are singletons. Sequenced: peripheral blood. The source of these receptors is a man between 65 and 85 years old with acute or convalescent COVID-19.

The rearrangement links TRBV7-2 to TRBJ2-7; 11 bases fit TRBD2. CDR3 size: 15 residues. The trim removed 3 bases at V and 2 bases at J, leaving 3 bases unmatched. Germline assignment: CDR1 SGHTA and CDR2 FQGNSA. CDR3 sequence reads: CASSFRLAGTYEQYF. Written as DNA, the CDR3 is TGTGCCAGCAGCTTCCGACTAGCGGGGACCTACGAGCAGTACTTC.

The V call is TRBV28, the J call TRBJ2-7, with 8 nucleotides matching TRBD2. The CDR3 has 18 amino acids. CDR1 is MDHEN, CDR2 SYDVKM, per germline. J was trimmed by 4 bases and V by 1 base; bases with no gene match: 15. In DNA form, the CDR3 reads TGTGCCAGCAGTTTATTTGGGGCCCCCACTAGCGGAGCGTACGAGCAGTACTTC. This encodes CASSLFGAPTSGAYEQYF. Full variable domain (outside the CDR3, taken from reference TRBV28 and TRBJ2-7): DVKVTQSSRYLVKRTGEKVFLECVQDMDHENMFWYRQDPGLGLRLIYFSYDVKMKEKGDIPEGYSVSREKKERFSLILESASTNQTSMYLCASSLFGAPTSGAYEQYFGPGTRLTVT.

This clone was seen repeatedly, ten times or more. This chain uses TRBV19 with TRBJ1-5; D remains ambiguous. CDR3 size: 15 residues. Trimming left V 1 base short and J 4 bases short, with 11 bases between. Germline-derived CDR1 and CDR2 are LNHDA and SQIVND (reference sequence). The CDR3: CASSIGRSRNQPQHF. Written as DNA, the CDR3 is TGTGCCAGTAGTATAGGTAGGAGCCGAAATCAGCCCCAGCATTTT.

This clone was detected a few times. V usage is TRBV10-3 and J usage is TRBJ1-5; D is perhaps TRBD1 (6 bases). Trimming left V 6 bases short and J 4 bases short, with 13 bases between. The germline V gene has CDR1 ENHRY and CDR2 SYGVKD. CDR3 size: 14 residues. The CDR3 sequence: CAISGQPDNQPQHF. For the CDR3, the DNA is TGTGCCATCAGCGGACAGCCCGATAATCAGCCCCAGCATTTT.

This rearrangement joins TRBV2 to TRBJ2-6; TRBD2 matches 10 bases. V shed 3 bases, J shed 4 bases, and the junction held 12 bases outside the gene matches. The CDR3 is 19 residues long. Germline values: CDR1 SNHLY, CDR2 FYNNEI. CDR3 DNA sequence: TGTGCCAGCAGTGATCCTAGCGGGAGAGGATCGAGAGGGGCCAACGTCCTGACTTTC. Translated: CASSDPSGRGSRGANVLTF.

This rearrangement joins TRBV28 to TRBJ2-6, with 9 nucleotides matching TRBD1. The germline V gene has CDR1 MDHEN and CDR2 SYDVKM. With V trimmed by 3 bases and J by 0 bases, 21 bases remained unmatched. CDR3 size: 23 residues. The CDR3, as DNA: TGTGCCAGCAGTTTCAGTTCATTGGGGACAGGGAGCCTCCAGTACTCTGGGGCCAACGTCCTGACTTTC. Translating gives CASSFSSLGTGSLQYSGANVLTF.

The chain employs TRBV2 and TRBJ2-5, with D maybe TRBD2 (6 bases). The V and J ends lost 4 bases and 7 bases respectively, with 13 bases between them. Germline values: CDR1 SNHLY, CDR2 FYNNEI. This CDR3 contains 13 residues. The CDR3: CASSGGLVGTQYF. In DNA form, the CDR3 reads TGTGCCAGCAGTGGGGGACTGGTTGGGACCCAGTACTTC.

V and J are TRBV21-1 and TRBJ1-1; the table's D gene call, TRBD1, was not cross checked with the DNA. TRBV21-1 is described as a pseudogene. This CDR3 has 16 residues. For the CDR3, the DNA is TGTGCCAGCAGCAACCCGACAGGGACATTGAACACTGAAGCTTTCTTT. Residues: CASSNPTGTLNTEAFF.

This clone was detected once. The CDR3 is CASSPTGGFAYEQYF. In DNA form, the CDR3 reads TGTGCCAGCAGCCCCACAGGGGGGTTTGCCTACGAGCAGTACTTC. The V gene is TRBV5-4, the J gene TRBJ2-7; 8 bases are shared with TRBD1. The CDR3 runs to 15 residues. The germline V gene has CDR1 SGHNT and CDR2 YYREEE (reference sequence). The J segment lost 2 bases and the V segment lost 4 bases, leaving 8 bases of the junction unmatched.

The chain carries TRBV6-5 and TRBJ2-3; 7 bases fit TRBD2. The length of the CDR3 is 14 residues. V was pared by 2 bases and J by 3 bases, with 2 bases of the junction left unmatched. Per germline, CDR1 MNHEY and CDR2 SVGAGI. The CDR3 DNA reads TGTGCCAGCAGTTACGGCGGGGGAACAGATACGCAGTATTTT. Amino acids: CASSYGGGTDTQYF.

The rearrangement links TRBV10-3 to TRBJ2-7, with D maybe TRBD2 (5 bases). The V gene's germline CDR1 is ENHRY and CDR2 SYGVKD. V lost 4 bases to trimming and J lost 5 bases, with 12 bases between them. This CDR3 has 13 amino acids. CDR3: CAISGRLGNEQYF. DNA of the CDR3: TGTGCCATCAGTGGGAGGCTCGGGAACGAGCAGTACTTC.

The chain employs TRBV5-4 and TRBJ1-4; perhaps TRBD1 as D (5 bases). The V and J ends lost 4 bases and 8 bases respectively, with 18 bases between them. The CDR3 runs 15 residues. Germline V gene lookup returns CDR1 SGHNT and CDR2 YYREEE (reference sequence). As DNA, the CDR3 is TGTGCCAGCAGCGGTGGTTCCCCGGGGGGGGAAAAACTGTTTTTT. Translating gives CASSGGSPGGEKLFF.

V gene TRBV2 combines with J gene TRBJ1-1; no definite D call. V lost 2 bases and J lost 0, with 10 bases in between. CDR3 size: 15 residues. Germline CDR1 and CDR2: SNHLY and FYNNEI. CDR3 nucleotides: TGTGCCAGCAGTGAACTGGCAGGTCTGAACACTGAAGCTTTCTTT. Translated: CASSELAGLNTEAFF.

Comments on this clone: The sample contains more than one DNA sequence encoding this CDR3. The gene calls are TRBV27 and TRBJ2-7; tentatively, D is TRBD2 (6 bases). CDR1 and CDR2 from the germline V gene are MNHEY and SMNVEV (reference sequence). This CDR3 has 15 residues. Trimming left V 3 bases short and J 3 bases short, with 15 bases between. The CDR3 nucleotides read TGTGCCAGCAGTTTGCGTAGCGGAAGGATCTACGAGCAGTACTTC. It translates to CASSLRSGRIYEQYF.

As DNA, the CDR3 is TGTGCCAGCAGCTTAGAGCTAGCGGGCTTTTACAATGAGCAGTTCTTC. It codes for CASSLELAGFYNEQFF. The chain is built from TRBV7-9 and TRBJ2-1; 8 bases match TRBD2. After removal of 1 base from V and 4 bases from J, the junction contained 6 bases not matched to a gene. This CDR3 has 16 residues. Germline CDR1 SEHNR, CDR2 FQNEAQ (reference sequence).

Only a few counts were recorded for this clone. The chain couples TRBV28 to TRBJ1-5, with D possibly matching TRBD1 (6 bases). The germline V and J ends were trimmed by 4 bases and 6 bases, with 16 bases remaining between them. The CDR3 contains 15 residues. The germline gives CDR1 MDHEN, CDR2 SYDVKM. Here the CDR3 DNA reads TGTGCCAGCAGTTCCGTGGGACAATGGATTCAGCCCCAGCATTTT. Translating gives CASSSVGQWIQPQHF.

V usage is TRBV30 and J usage is TRBJ1-1; TRBD1 might be the D (6 bases). The length of the CDR3 is 13 residues. The V end was cut by 4 bases, the J end by 1 base, with 10 bases between. Germline lookup yields CDR1 GTSNPN and CDR2 SVGIG (reference sequence). The CDR3 DNA reads as TGTGCCTGGAACAGGGTGGGGAACACTGAAGCTTTCTTT. Its protein product is CAWNRVGNTEAFF.

J is TRBJ1-2 and V is TRBV13, with D hard to call. The V end was cut by 0 bases, the J end by 3 bases, with 14 bases between. Germline loops: CDR1 PRHDT, CDR2 FYEKMQ (reference sequence). CDR3 size: 16 residues. The CDR3 loop reads CASSLGKAPADYGYTF. The CDR3 DNA reads TGTGCCAGCAGCTTAGGCAAGGCCCCGGCGGACTATGGCTACACCTTC.

The rearrangement joins TRBV7-2 to TRBJ2-5; weak D call: TRBD2 (7 bases). CDR3 size: 13 residues. In germline, CDR1 is SGHTA, CDR2 FQGNSA. Trimming removed 7 bases from V and 7 bases from J, with 16 bases in between. The CDR3 nucleotides read TGTGCCAGCACCCTAGGGGGGGACGGGACCCAGTACTTC. Translating gives CASTLGGDGTQYF. Together with reference TRBV7-2 and TRBJ2-5, the CDR3 gives the full variable domain: GAGVSQSPSNKVTEKGKDVELRCDPISGHTALYWYRQSLGQGLEFLIYFQGNSAPDKSGLPSDRFSAERTGGSVSTLTIQRTQQEDSAVYLCASTLGGDGTQYFGPGTRLLVL.

V is TRBV7-9 and J is TRBJ1-4; TRBD1 matches at 10 bases. Germline loops: CDR1 SEHNR, CDR2 FQNEAQ (reference sequence). After removal of 4 bases from V and 6 bases from J, the junction contained 2 bases not matched to a gene. There are 14 residues in the CDR3. The CDR3 region has the DNA TGTGCCAGCAGCTCCGGGACAGGGGATGAAAAACTGTTTTTT. Translation gives CASSSGTGDEKLFF.

The V gene is TRBV7-2, the J gene TRBJ2-1; a possible D gene is TRBD2 (6 bases). CDR3 length: 15 amino acids. Germline CDR1 is SGHTA and CDR2 is FQGNSA. Trimming left V 1 base short and J 3 bases short, with 10 bases between. CDR3 loop: CASSLERGLYNEQFF. The DNA for the CDR3 is TGTGCCAGCAGCTTAGAACGGGGACTCTACAATGAGCAGTTCTTC.

In its sample, this clone was seen once. The CDR3 coding sequence is TGTGCCAGCAGCTCCGGGACACTTACCACCGGGGAGCTGTTTTTT. This translates into CASSSGTLTTGELFF. This rearrangement joins TRBV11-3 to TRBJ2-2, with a tentative D call TRBD1 (6 bases). V lost 4 bases and J 4 bases, leaving 13 bases between the germline ends. CDR1 SGHNT and CDR2 YENEEA come from the germline V gene. There are 15 residues in the CDR3.

The chain is built from TRBV5-5 and TRBJ2-1; D ambiguous. Germline loops: CDR1 SGHKS, CDR2 YYEKEE (reference sequence). V was shortened by 4 bases and J by 0 bases, with 5 bases between the two germline ends. This CDR3 has 13 residues. Here the CDR3 DNA reads TGTGCCAGCAGCCCGTTCTCCTACAATGAGCAGTTCTTC. It encodes CASSPFSYNEQFF.

This chain's CDR3 is CASIQQGFPDTEAFF. For the CDR3, the DNA is TGTGCCAGCATCCAGCAGGGATTCCCCGACACTGAAGCTTTCTTT. This chain uses TRBV6-5 with TRBJ1-1; D is perhaps TRBD1 (5 bases). CDR3 size: 15 residues. Germline V gene lookup returns CDR1 MNHEY and CDR2 SVGAGI. Deletions cut 7 bases from V and 3 bases from J, with 18 bases between.

The V gene is TRBV5-1, the J gene TRBJ1-4; 9 bases match TRBD1. The germline V gene encodes CDR1 SGHRS and CDR2 YFSETQ. V lost 7 bases to trimming and J lost 6 bases; unmatched junction nucleotides: 7. The CDR3 consists of 14 residues. The CDR3 is CASRPGDRDEKLFF. The CDR3 DNA is TGCGCCAGCCGGCCGGGGGACAGGGATGAAAAACTGTTTTTT.

The chain couples TRBV21-1 to TRBJ2-4; the table's TRBD1 call for D was not verified on the DNA. TRBV21-1 is tagged as a pseudogene. The CDR3 runs to 16 residues. CDR3 DNA sequence: TGTGCCAGCAGCCACCGGACAGGGGGCGCGGGAAACATTCAGTACTTC. The encoded protein is CASSHRTGGAGNIQYF.

The gene calls are TRBV4-3 and TRBJ1-4; no firm D call. Germline assignment: CDR1 LGHNA and CDR2 YSLEER. With 0 bases removed from V and 8 bases from J, the gap between germline ends came to 7 bases. This CDR3 spans 13 amino acids. CDR3 coding DNA: TGCGCCAGCAGCCAAGATCGGGGAGAAAAACTGTTTTTT. Translated: CASSQDRGEKLFF.

The table lists this clone with a count of one. The chain joins TRBV10-2 to TRBJ1-2; 8 nucleotides agree with TRBD1. Looked up from germline, CDR1 is WSHSY and CDR2 is SAAADI. V lost 6 bases to trimming and J lost 3 bases; unmatched junction nucleotides: 12. The CDR3 loop spans 16 amino acids. The CDR3 coding sequence is TGCGCCAGCAGGGACCAATCCCGGACAGGGCACTATGGCTACACCTTC. This codes for CASRDQSRTGHYGYTF.

This chain links TRBV27 with TRBJ2-7; 8 nucleotides agree with TRBD1. V was clipped by 4 bases and J by 3 bases; unmatched bases: 5. Germline V lookup: CDR1 MNHEY, CDR2 SMNVEV (reference sequence). CDR3 length: 14 amino acids. The DNA of the CDR3 is TGTGCCAGCAGTTCGGGACAGGAGAGCTACGAGCAGTACTTC. It yields the protein CASSSGQESYEQYF.